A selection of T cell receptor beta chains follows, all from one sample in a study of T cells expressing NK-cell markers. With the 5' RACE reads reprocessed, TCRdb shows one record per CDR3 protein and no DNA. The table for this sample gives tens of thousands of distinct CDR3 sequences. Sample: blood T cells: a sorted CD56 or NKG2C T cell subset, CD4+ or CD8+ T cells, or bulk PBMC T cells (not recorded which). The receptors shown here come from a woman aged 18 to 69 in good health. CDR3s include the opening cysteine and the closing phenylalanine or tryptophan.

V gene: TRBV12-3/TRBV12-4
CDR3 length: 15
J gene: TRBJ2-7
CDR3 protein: CASSLPTGGVREQYF

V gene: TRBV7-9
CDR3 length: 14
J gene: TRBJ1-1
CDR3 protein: CASPGTGGNTEAFF

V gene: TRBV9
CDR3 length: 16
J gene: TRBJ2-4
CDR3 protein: CASSGRDTVAKNIQYF

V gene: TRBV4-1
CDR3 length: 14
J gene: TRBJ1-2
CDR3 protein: CASSQPGINYGYTF

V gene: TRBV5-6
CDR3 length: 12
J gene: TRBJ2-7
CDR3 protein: CASSLSPWEQYF

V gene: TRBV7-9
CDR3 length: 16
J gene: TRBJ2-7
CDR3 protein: CASSPSRQGRTYEQYF

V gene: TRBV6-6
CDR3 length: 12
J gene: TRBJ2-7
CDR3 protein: CASSPGEDEQYF

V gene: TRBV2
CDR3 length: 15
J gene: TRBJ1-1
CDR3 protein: CASSERRQDHTEAFF

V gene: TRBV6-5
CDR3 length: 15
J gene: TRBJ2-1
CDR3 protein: CASSYSGTSGNEQFF

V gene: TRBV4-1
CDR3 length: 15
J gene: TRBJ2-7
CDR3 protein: CASSQRAAGNYEQYF

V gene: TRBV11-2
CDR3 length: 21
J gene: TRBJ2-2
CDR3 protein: CASSLRGFGPHRDQHVGELFF

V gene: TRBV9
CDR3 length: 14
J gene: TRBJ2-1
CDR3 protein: CASSVEDGPEEQFF

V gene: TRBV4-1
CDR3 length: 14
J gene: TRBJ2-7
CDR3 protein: CATQEAGGSYEQYF

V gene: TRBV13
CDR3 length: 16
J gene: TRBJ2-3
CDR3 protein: CASSERGLAITDTQYF

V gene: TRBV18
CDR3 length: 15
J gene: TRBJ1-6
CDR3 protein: CASSGGDGYNSPLHF

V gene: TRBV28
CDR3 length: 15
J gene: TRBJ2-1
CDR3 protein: CASTWGGVFYNEQFF

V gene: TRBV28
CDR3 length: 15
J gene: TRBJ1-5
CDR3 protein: CASSSDSASNQPQHF

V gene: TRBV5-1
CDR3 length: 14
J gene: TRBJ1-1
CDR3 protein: CASSSQGMNTEAFF

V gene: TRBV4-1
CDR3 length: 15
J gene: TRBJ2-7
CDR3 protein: CASSLQEGKQDEQYF

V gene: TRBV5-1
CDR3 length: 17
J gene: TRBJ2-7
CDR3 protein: CASSLYDAREVSYEQYF

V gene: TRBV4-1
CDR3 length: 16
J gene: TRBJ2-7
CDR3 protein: CASSAYGQGSSYEQYF

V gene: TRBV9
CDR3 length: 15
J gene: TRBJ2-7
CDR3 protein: CASSVEASATYEQYF